This T cell receptor beta chain was captured by sequencing in a study of patients and donors after allogeneic stem cell transplantation (dated by TCRdb to 2018 to 2020). About this clonotype: Its antigen specificity is not known. No base-level quality is on record; no much larger clone is a single base apart.

The CDR3 has 14 amino acids, counting the end cysteine and phenylalanine. The retained sequence is limited to the CDR3, 42 bases, with the frame set at the first base. Per the germline V gene (reference sequence), DFQATT is the CDR1 and SNEGSKA is the CDR2. A distance of 14 bases separates the germline ends of V and J, which lose 5 bases and 0 bases respectively. Library creation used RT-PCR. The data were produced on a NextSeq 550. Starting from the raw public reads, TCRdb applied fastp trimming at Q25, assembled clones with MiXCR and retained in-frame beta chains. Rows matching on CDR3 protein sequence are summarized as one entry with the most common DNA and genes. The sample table holds roughly 880,000 distinct CDR3 sequences, of which about a sixth were seen once. Under 6.5% of the sample lies in the top ten.

Material for sequencing was blood, either unsorted or a sorted T cell fraction (not recorded which). The rearranged segments are TRBV20-1 and TRBJ2-7, with the D gene call left open. This receptor was obtained from a human donor who was either an allogeneic HSCT recipient or a stem cell or donor lymphocyte infusion donor (not recorded which). It is not recorded whose cells these are; they may come from a transplant donor. CDR3 reads: CSALPHYSSYEQYF. The nucleotide sequence reads as follows: TGCAGTGCTCTACCGCACTATAGCTCCTACGAGCAGTACTTC.